Shown below are 4 T cell receptor beta chains from a single sample sequenced in a study of cytomegalovirus exposure and HLA in healthy donors. It was with 60 Vbeta and 13 Jbeta primers that the PCR ran. Here immunoSEQ multiplex PCR was the method, and the copy in TCRdb shows in-frame clones only, minus some. The sample carries 180,000 or so clones, approximately 79% recorded once. The sample taken for sequencing was PBMCs. The source is a man aged 45-65 years in good health and CMV-seropositive.

The gene calls are TRBV9 and TRBJ2-6, with TRBD1 matching over 7 bases. Trimming took 3 bases from V and 2 from J; bases not matched to a gene: 2. Germline lookup yields CDR1 SGDLS and CDR2 YYNGEE. This CDR3 has 15 residues. Here the CDR3 DNA reads TGTGCCAGCAGCGGAACAGGGGCTGGGGCCAACGTCCTGACTTTC. It codes for CASSGTGAGANVLTF.

The V and J genes are TRBV28 and TRBJ1-4; D uncertain. This CDR3 is 15 amino acids long. Trimming stripped 4 bases from V and 3 bases from J, with 12 bases between. CDR1 MDHEN and CDR2 SYDVKM come from the germline V gene. The CDR3 sequence is CASSWVLSANEKLFF. For the CDR3, the DNA is TGTGCCAGCAGTTGGGTTCTGAGCGCTAATGAAAAACTGTTTTTT. Full variable domain (missing parts from reference TRBV28 and TRBJ1-4): DVKVTQSSRYLVKRTGEKVFLECVQDMDHENMFWYRQDPGLGLRLIYFSYDVKMKEKGDIPEGYSVSREKKERFSLILESASTNQTSMYLCASSWVLSANEKLFFGSGTQLSVL.

The rearrangement links TRBV19 to TRBJ1-2; D gene uncertain. V was trimmed by 8 bases and J by 2 bases, leaving 9 bases between them. The CDR3 runs 12 residues. The germline V gene has CDR1 LNHDA and CDR2 SQIVND (reference sequence). CDR3 DNA sequence: TGTGCCAGTGGCAGTTCCAACTATGGCTACACCTTC. Amino acids: CASGSSNYGYTF. Variable domain in full (rest from reference TRBV19 and TRBJ1-2): DGGITQSPKYLFRKEGQNVTLSCEQNLNHDAMYWYRQDPGQGLRLIYYSQIVNDFQKGDIAEGYSVSREKKESFPLTVTSAQKNPTAFYLCASGSSNYGYTFGSGTRLTVV.

The chain joins TRBV7-2 to TRBJ2-3; 10 bases fit TRBD2. This CDR3 has 17 residues. Per the germline V gene, CDR1 is SGHTA and CDR2 is FQGNSA. The ends lost 5 bases at V and 3 bases at J; junction bases unmatched: 11. This chain's CDR3 is CASSQARLAGVTDTQYF. CDR3 sequence (DNA): TGTGCCAGCAGCCAGGCCCGGCTAGCGGGGGTGACAGATACGCAGTATTTT.